The rows below give T cell receptor beta chains drawn from one sample of a study of brain T cells in children with intractable seizures. Assay used: immunoSEQ multiplex PCR; TCRdb lists only in-frame clones, some missing. The sample shows approximately 60,000 clones, 95% to 97% of them seen only once. The sample here was peripheral blood, taken at surgery. Every receptor here comes from a boy younger than two with focal cortical dysplasia and intractable seizures. Both conserved end residues are part of each CDR3. The order of the fields is V gene, CDR3 length, J gene, D gene, clone size, CDR3 DNA, CDR3 protein. D genes are given only for firm matches. Expanded clones get a size class; other rows say once, few or many, or leave the size out.

TRBV27,15,TRBJ1-6,-,-,TGTGCCAGCAGTTTAAGACGACTCGAGAGATCACCCCTCCACTTT,CASSLRRLERSPLHF
TRBV7-7,15,TRBJ2-1,-,-,TGTGCCAGCACCCCTCCGGAGGCCCCCCGGGGTGAGCAGTTCTTC,CASTPPEAPRGEQFF
TRBV24-1,17,TRBJ2-7,TRBD2,once,TGTGCCACCAGTGATCCCGAGACTAGCGGGAGCTCCTACGAGCAGTACTTC,CATSDPETSGSSYEQYF
TRBV19,14,TRBJ2-1,TRBD2,-,TGTGCCACTAGACTAGCGGGAGGGGCCAATGAGCAGTTCTTC,CATRLAGGANEQFF
TRBV7-2,17,TRBJ2-3,TRBD2,-,TGTGCCAGCAGCTCCTTTCCCGGACTAGCGGGACGAGATACGCAGTATTTT,CASSSFPGLAGRDTQYF
TRBV27,16,TRBJ2-5,-,-,TGTGCCAGCAGTTTATGGGGCGGGAAAAGCGGGGAGACCCAGTACTTC,CASSLWGGKSGETQYF
TRBV7-2,16,TRBJ2-5,TRBD2,-,TGTGCCAGCAGCTTATACGCGGGGGGGCCCCTAGGGGCCCAGTACTTC,CASSLYAGGPLGAQYF
TRBV7-2,13,TRBJ2-7,-,-,TGTGCCAGCAGCTTAGCGGGGTTAGCAGAGCAGTACTTC,CASSLAGLAEQYF
TRBV10-3,14,TRBJ1-1,TRBD1,-,TGTGCCATCAGTGTAGCAGGGGGGTTAACTGAAGCTTTCTTT,CAISVAGGLTEAFF
TRBV4-1,18,TRBJ2-1,TRBD2,once,TGCGCCAGCAGCCACCAACCAAGTATATTCACGGGGGGCAATGAGCAGTTCTTC,CASSHQPSIFTGGNEQFF
TRBV10-3,12,TRBJ2-5,TRBD1,-,TGTGCCACCCGGGACAGAGAAGAGACCCAGTACTTC,CATRDREETQYF
TRBV5-4,13,TRBJ2-7,-,-,TGTGCCAGCAAATCCGTGGGCTCCTACGAGCAGTACTTC,CASKSVGSYEQYF
TRBV5-8,14,TRBJ2-3,-,-,TGTGCCAGCAGCTTGAGGGGGTGGACAGATACGCAGTATTTT,CASSLRGWTDTQYF
TRBV6-5,11,TRBJ1-4,-,-,TGTGCCAGCGGTAGACAAGGCCCTCTGTTTTTT,CASGRQGPLFF
TRBV3-1/TRBV3-2,15,TRBJ2-5,-,-,TGTGCCAGCAGCCAAGCCACAGGGAAATGGGAGACCCAGTACTTC,CASSQATGKWETQYF
TRBV5-1,13,TRBJ2-7,-,-,TGCGCCAGCAGCTTGGTATTAGGGGGCGAGCAGTACTTC,CASSLVLGGEQYF
TRBV5-4,15,TRBJ1-6,TRBD1,once,TGTGCCAGCAGCTTGGGGGACAGGGATAATTCACCCCTCCACTTT,CASSLGDRDNSPLHF
TRBV6-5,15,TRBJ2-1,TRBD2,-,TGTGCCAGCAGGCAGACTAGCGGGAGATACAATGAGCAGTTCTTC,CASRQTSGRYNEQFF
TRBV7-6,15,TRBJ1-4,-,-,TGTGCCAGCAGCGCCCGAGGGTACAGGGAAGAAAAACTGTTTTTT,CASSARGYREEKLFF
TRBV18,13,TRBJ1-5,-,-,TGTGCCAGCTCACTGGACCTGAATCAGCCCCAGCATTTT,CASSLDLNQPQHF
TRBV20-1,11,TRBJ2-7,-,-,TGCAGTGTGCGGCTAGCCTACGAGCAGTACTTC,CSVRLAYEQYF
TRBV27,14,TRBJ1-5,-,-,TGTGCCAGCAGTCTCACCAATAGCAATCAGCCCCAGCATTTT,CASSLTNSNQPQHF
TRBV20-1,14,TRBJ1-1,TRBD1,once,TGCAGTGCTAGTCGTCCCGACAGGGGCACTGAAGCTTTCTTT,CSASRPDRGTEAFF
TRBV11-2,15,TRBJ1-4,-,-,TGTGCCAGCAGCACACAGGGAGGTTTAGGAGAAAAACTGTTTTTT,CASSTQGGLGEKLFF
TRBV7-6,15,TRBJ2-1,-,-,TGTGCCAGCAGCTCACGGGGGTCGTCCTACAATGAGCAGTTCTTC,CASSSRGSSYNEQFF
TRBV6-2/TRBV6-3,15,TRBJ1-5,TRBD1,-,TGTGCCAGCAGTCGGACAGGGAGAAGCAATCAGCCCCAGCATTTT,CASSRTGRSNQPQHF
TRBV6-5,15,TRBJ2-3,TRBD2,-,TGTGCCAGCAGTTACTCGAACCTAGCGGGTGATACGCAGTATTTT,CASSYSNLAGDTQYF
TRBV29-1,14,TRBJ1-1,TRBD1,-,TGCAGCGCCAAAGAGGACAGGGGAGGGACTGAAGCTTTCTTT,CSAKEDRGGTEAFF